This section outlines one TCR beta chain sequence together with its context. Its specificity is not known. The data derive from a study of T cell repertoires in cytomegalovirus infection. The overall study: Public signatures in TCR beta pointed to CMV infection and matching HLA type.

TCRdb reprocessed the reads via MiXCR and lists one record per CDR3 protein. The data contain approximately 910,000 distinct CDR3 sequences, 30% to 40% of them singletons. Per germline, CDR1 WNHNN and CDR2 SYGVQD (reference sequence). V was cut by 8 bases and J by 4 bases, with 7 bases left in between. CDR3 size: 11 residues. The sample in question was cultured CD8+ T cells from PBMCs, obtained from culture after CMV antigen stimulation. The chain combines TRBV10-1 with TRBJ2-3; D is ambiguous. This receptor was taken from a human donor in good health (CMV status not recorded). Some clones in this sample may be carry-over from other donors' samples. The CDR3 spells CASGDSDTQYF. Here the CDR3 DNA reads TGCGCCAGCGGGGATTCAGATACGCAGTATTTT.